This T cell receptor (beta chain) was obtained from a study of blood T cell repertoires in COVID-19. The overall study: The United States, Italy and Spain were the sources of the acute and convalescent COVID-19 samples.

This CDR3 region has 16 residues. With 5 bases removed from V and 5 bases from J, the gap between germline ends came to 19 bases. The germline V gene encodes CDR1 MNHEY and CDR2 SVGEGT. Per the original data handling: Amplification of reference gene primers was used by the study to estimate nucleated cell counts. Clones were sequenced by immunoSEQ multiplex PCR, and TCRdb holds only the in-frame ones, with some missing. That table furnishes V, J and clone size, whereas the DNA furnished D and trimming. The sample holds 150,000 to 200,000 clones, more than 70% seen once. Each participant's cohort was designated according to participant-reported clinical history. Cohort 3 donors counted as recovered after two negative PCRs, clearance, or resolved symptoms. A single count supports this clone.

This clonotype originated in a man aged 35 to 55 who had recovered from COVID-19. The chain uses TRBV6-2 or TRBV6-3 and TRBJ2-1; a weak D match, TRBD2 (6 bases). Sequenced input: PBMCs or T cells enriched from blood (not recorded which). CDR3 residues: CASSLFGGVVDNEQFF. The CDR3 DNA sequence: TGTGCCAGCAGTCTGTTCGGGGGAGTCGTTGACAATGAGCAGTTCTTC.